The source of this TCR beta chain is a study of spatial heterogeneity in lung cancer. This clonotype was observed a handful of times. Germline V gives CDR1 MNHNY, CDR2 SVGAGI (reference sequence). After removal of 2 bases from V and 2 bases from J, the junction contained 9 bases not matched to a gene. The CDR3 length is 18 residues. Each CDR3 protein gets one entry after TCRdb re-called the 5' RACE reads with MiXCR. The sample consists of around 45,000 distinct CDR3 sequences, around 15% of them appearing once. Time point meaning: sample taken at primary tumor resection. The sequences come from PBMCs, collected at surgery. The rearrangement uses TRBV6-6 and TRBJ2-3; 11 bases fit TRBD2. This sequence originates from a male donor with early-stage non-small cell lung cancer. In nucleotides, the CDR3 is TGTGCCAGCAGTTACCCCCCTAGCGGGGGGCCTAACACAGATACGCAGTATTTT. Residues: CASSYPPSGGPNTDTQYF.